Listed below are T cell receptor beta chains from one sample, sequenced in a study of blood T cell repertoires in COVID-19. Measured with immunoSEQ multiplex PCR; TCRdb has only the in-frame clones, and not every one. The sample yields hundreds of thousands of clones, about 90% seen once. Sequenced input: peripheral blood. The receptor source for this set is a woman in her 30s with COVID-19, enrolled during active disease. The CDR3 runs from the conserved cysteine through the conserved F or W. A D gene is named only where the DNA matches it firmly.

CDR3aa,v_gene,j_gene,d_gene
CASSQPKLNTEAFF,TRBV4-1,TRBJ1-1,-
CASSPGTGGAQYF,TRBV18,TRBJ2-5,TRBD1
CASSVASGSNEQFF,TRBV9,TRBJ2-1,TRBD2
CASSPGEAGGLGAFF,TRBV5-5,TRBJ1-1,TRBD1
CSVDGLAGDYTQYF,TRBV29-1,TRBJ2-3,TRBD2
CASSPAVRTDTQYF,TRBV4-1,TRBJ2-3,-
CASSLGGSSYNSPLHF,TRBV5-6,TRBJ1-6,-
CASSLEGGSGGSYQETQYF,TRBV13,TRBJ2-5,TRBD2
CASSAETGKLFF,TRBV2,TRBJ1-4,-
CASSSSTGTGFNKNIQYF,TRBV7-8,TRBJ2-4,TRBD1
CASSQGVRNQPQHF,TRBV3-1/TRBV3-2,TRBJ1-5,-
CASTLQGGNSPLHF,TRBV27,TRBJ1-6,TRBD1
CASSIVGQGVEQYF,TRBV19,TRBJ2-7,TRBD1
CASSVDRSGGLEAFF,TRBV9,TRBJ1-1,-
CASGTTHTDTQYF,TRBV9,TRBJ2-3,TRBD2
CASSRGLTSGANVLTF,TRBV5-8,TRBJ2-6,-
CASIPTGTRNTGELFF,TRBV7-8,TRBJ2-2,-
CASSPLTRGLYGYTF,TRBV27,TRBJ1-2,TRBD1
CASSQAGGSNQPQHF,TRBV3-1/TRBV3-2,TRBJ1-5,TRBD1
CASSPGGWAQHF,TRBV28,TRBJ1-5,-
CASSIAGVGSYNEQFF,TRBV19,TRBJ2-1,-
CASSYGTGGGRYTF,TRBV6-5,TRBJ1-2,TRBD1
CASSQEGGTGFTGELFF,TRBV4-1,TRBJ2-2,TRBD1
CASSQPGGPTEAFF,TRBV4-1,TRBJ1-1,-
CASRLGVNTEAFF,TRBV4-1,TRBJ1-1,-
CASSQDELGGGWETQYF,TRBV4-2,TRBJ2-5,TRBD2
CASSLVLQRLGGASEQFF,TRBV11-2,TRBJ2-1,-
CASSLVDRGTEAFF,TRBV5-1,TRBJ1-1,TRBD1
CAWRKQMVANSPLHF,TRBV30,TRBJ1-6,-